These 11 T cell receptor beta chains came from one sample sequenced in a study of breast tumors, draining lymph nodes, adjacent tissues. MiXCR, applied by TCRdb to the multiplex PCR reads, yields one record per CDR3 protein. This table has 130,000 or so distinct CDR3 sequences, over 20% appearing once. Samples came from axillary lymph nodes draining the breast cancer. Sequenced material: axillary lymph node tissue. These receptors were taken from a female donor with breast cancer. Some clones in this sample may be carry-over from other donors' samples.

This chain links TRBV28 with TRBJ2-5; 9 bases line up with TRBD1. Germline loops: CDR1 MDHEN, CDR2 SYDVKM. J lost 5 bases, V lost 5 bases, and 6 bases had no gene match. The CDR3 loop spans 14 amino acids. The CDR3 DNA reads TGTGCCAGCAGTGGGGACGGACAGGGGGAGACCCAGTACTTC. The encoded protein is CASSGDGQGETQYF.

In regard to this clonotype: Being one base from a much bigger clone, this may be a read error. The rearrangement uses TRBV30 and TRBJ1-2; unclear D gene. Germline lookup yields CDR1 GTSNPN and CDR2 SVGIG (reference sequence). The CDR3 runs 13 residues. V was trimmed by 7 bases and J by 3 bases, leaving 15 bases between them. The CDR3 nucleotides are TGTGCCTCACGTGCGGCGGGCCACTATGGCTACACCTTC. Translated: CASRAAGHYGYTF.

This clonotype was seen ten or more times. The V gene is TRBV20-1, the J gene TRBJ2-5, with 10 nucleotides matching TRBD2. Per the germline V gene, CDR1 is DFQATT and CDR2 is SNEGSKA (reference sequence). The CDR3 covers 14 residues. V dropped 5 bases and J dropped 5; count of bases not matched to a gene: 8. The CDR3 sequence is CSADIAGGRETQYF. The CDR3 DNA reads TGCAGTGCTGATATAGCGGGAGGAAGGGAGACCCAGTACTTC.

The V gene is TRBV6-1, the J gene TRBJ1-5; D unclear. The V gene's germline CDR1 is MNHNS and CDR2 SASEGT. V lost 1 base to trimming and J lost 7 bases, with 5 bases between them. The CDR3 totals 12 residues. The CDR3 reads CASSEGVQPQHF. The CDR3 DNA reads TGTGCCAGCAGTGAAGGGGTCCAGCCCCAGCATTTT.

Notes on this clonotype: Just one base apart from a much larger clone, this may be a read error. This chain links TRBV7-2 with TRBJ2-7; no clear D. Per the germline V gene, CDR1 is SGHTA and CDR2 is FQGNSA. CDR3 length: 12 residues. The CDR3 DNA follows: TGTGCCAGCGGCTTAGCTTTCCACGAGCAGTACTTC. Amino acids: CASGLAFHEQYF.

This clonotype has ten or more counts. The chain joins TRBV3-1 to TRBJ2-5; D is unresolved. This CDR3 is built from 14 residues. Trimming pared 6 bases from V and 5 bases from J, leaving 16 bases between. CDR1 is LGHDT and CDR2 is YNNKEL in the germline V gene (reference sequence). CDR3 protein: CASSGSDHAETQYF. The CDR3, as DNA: TGTGCCAGCAGTGGAAGTGACCATGCGGAGACCCAGTACTTC.

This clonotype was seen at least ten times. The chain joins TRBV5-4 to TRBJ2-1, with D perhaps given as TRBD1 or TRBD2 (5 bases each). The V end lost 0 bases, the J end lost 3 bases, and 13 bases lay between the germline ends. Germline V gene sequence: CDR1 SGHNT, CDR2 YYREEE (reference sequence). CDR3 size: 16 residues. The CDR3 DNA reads TGTGCCAGCAGCTTGGAGGGACGGGTTGACTACAATGAGCAGTTCTTC. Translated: CASSLEGRVDYNEQFF.

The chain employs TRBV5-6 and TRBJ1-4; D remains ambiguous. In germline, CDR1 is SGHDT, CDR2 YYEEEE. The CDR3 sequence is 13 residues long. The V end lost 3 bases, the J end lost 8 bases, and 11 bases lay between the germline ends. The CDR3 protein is CASSYSGREKLFF. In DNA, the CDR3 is TGTGCCAGCAGCTACTCGGGGAGGGAAAAACTGTTTTTT.

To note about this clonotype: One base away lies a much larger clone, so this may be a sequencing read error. This chain's CDR3 is CASRPGGRKYF. The CDR3 region has the DNA TGTGCCAGCCGCCCAGGGGGAAGGAAGTACTTC. The chain combines TRBV3-1 with TRBJ2-5; 7 positions agree with TRBD1. Germline-derived CDR1 and CDR2 are LGHDT and YNNKEL (reference sequence). V shed 8 bases and J 12 bases; nucleotides not matched to a gene: 9. There are 11 residues in the CDR3.

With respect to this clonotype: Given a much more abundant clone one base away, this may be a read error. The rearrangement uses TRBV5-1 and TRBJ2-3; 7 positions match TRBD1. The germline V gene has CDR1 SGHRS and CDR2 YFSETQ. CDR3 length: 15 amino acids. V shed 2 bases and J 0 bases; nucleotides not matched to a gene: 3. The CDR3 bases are TGCGCCAGCAGCTTAGGGGGCAGGAGCACAGATACGCAGTATTTT. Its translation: CASSLGGRSTDTQYF.

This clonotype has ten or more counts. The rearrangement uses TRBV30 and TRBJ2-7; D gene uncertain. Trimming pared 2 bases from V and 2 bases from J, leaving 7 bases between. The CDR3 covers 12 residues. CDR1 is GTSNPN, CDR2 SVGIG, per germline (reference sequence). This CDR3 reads CAWSILAYEQYF. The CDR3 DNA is TGTGCCTGGAGTATTCTTGCCTACGAGCAGTACTTC.